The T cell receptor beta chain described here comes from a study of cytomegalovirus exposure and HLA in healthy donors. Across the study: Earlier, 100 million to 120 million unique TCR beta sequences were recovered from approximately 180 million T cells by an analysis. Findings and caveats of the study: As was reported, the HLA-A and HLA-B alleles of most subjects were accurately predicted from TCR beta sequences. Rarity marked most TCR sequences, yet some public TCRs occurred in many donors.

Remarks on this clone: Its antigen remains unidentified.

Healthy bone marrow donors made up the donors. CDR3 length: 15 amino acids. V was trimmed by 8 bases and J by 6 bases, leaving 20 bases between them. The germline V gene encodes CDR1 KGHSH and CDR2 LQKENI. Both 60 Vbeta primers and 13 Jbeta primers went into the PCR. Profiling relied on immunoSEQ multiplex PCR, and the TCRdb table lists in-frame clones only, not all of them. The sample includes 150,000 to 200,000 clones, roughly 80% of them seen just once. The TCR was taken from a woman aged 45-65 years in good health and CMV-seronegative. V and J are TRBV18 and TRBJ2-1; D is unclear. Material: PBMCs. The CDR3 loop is CASHLDPGKVNEQFF. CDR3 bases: TGTGCCAGCCATCTCGATCCAGGTAAAGTCAATGAGCAGTTCTTC.